Presented here are 6 T cell receptor beta chains from one specimen sequenced in a study of blood T cell repertoires in COVID-19 (dated by TCRdb to about 2020). Libraries were constructed by the immunoSEQ multiplex PCR assay. This is the immuneACCESS table as TCRdb keeps it, with only in-frame sequences that have V and J called. A part of the clones is gone; compared with another copy, unresolved V genes explain less than half, and the rest is unexplained. The sample yields 180,000 or so clones; about 90% were counted once. The leading ten clones occupy roughly 1.2% of the sample. The sample was PBMCs or T cells enriched from blood (not recorded which). All receptors come from a human donor with acute COVID-19. The donor label of this sample is uncertain.

This chain links TRBV20-1 with TRBJ2-1; 12 nucleotides align to TRBD2. With V trimmed by 3 bases and J by 0 bases, 12 bases remained unmatched. CDR3 length equals 19 residues. Germline V lookup: CDR1 DFQATT, CDR2 SNEGSKA (reference sequence). This CDR3 reads CSASGGLAGSQSSYNEQFF. CDR3 DNA: TGCAGTGCTAGTGGGGGACTAGCGGGTTCTCAAAGCTCCTACAATGAGCAGTTCTTC.

This chain uses TRBV7-8 with TRBJ2-5, with D perhaps matching TRBD1 (6 bases). Germline V gene lookup returns CDR1 SGHVS and CDR2 FQNEAQ. V gave up 4 bases and J gave up 5 bases, with 17 bases separating them. The CDR3 covers 15 residues. In DNA, the CDR3 is TGTGCCAGCAGCTCGATACAGGGTCGGGGTGAGACCCAGTACTTC. Translation: CASSSIQGRGETQYF.

The chain carries TRBV6-6 and TRBJ1-2; 7 bases are a match to TRBD1. This CDR3 is built from 13 residues. CDR1 and CDR2 (germline): MNHNY, SVGAGI (reference sequence). V lost 6 bases to trimming and J lost 5 bases; unmatched junction nucleotides: 6. The CDR3 loop reads CASRGTDVYGYTF. The CDR3, as DNA: TGTGCCAGCAGAGGGACAGATGTGTATGGCTACACCTTC.

The chain combines TRBV7-9 with TRBJ2-7, with 8 bases aligning to TRBD2. The CDR3 extends over 16 amino acids. CDR1 is SEHNR, CDR2 FQNEAQ, per germline (reference sequence). With 5 bases clipped from V and 3 bases from J, the junction kept 12 bases outside the gene matches. The chain's CDR3 is CASSPQLAGSFYEQYF. CDR3 DNA: TGTGCCAGCAGCCCCCAGCTAGCGGGCTCGTTCTACGAGCAGTACTTC.

V gene TRBV7-9 combines with J gene TRBJ2-5, with 7 nucleotides matching TRBD1. This CDR3 is built from 16 residues. V lost 0 bases and J lost 2; bases outside the gene matches: 6. Germline assignment: CDR1 SEHNR and CDR2 FQNEAQ (reference sequence). The CDR3 here is CASSLAGTVGQETQYF. The DNA of the CDR3 is TGTGCCAGCAGCTTAGCGGGGACAGTTGGGCAAGAGACCCAGTACTTC.

Of note for this clone: At one end, the junction sequence differs from germline, possibly due to a read error. The rearrangement joins TRBV4-1 to TRBJ2-1, with 8 bases identical to TRBD2. The germline gives CDR1 MGHRA, CDR2 YSYEKL. This CDR3 contains 19 residues. CDR3: CASRQERRGAGGSYNEQFF. The CDR3 DNA is TGCGCCAGCAGACAAGAACGTAGAGGTGCGGGGGGCTCCTACAATGAGCAGTTCTTC.